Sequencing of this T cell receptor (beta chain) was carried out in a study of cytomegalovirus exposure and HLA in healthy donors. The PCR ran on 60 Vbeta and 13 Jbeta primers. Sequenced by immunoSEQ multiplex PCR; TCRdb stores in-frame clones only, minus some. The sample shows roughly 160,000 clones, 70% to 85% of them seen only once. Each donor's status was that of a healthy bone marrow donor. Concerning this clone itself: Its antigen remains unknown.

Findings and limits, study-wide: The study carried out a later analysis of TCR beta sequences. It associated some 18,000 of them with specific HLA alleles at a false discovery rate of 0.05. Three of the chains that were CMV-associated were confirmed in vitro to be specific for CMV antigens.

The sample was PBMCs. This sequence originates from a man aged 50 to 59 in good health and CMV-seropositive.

The CDR3 DNA sequence: TGCGCCAGCAGGGGCCAGGGACAAGAGTATGGCTACACCTTC. As protein: CASRGQGQEYGYTF. The chain carries TRBV5-1 and TRBJ1-2, with a weak D call TRBD1 (6 bases). Per germline, CDR1 SGHRS and CDR2 YFSETQ. V was clipped by 5 bases and J by 5 bases, with 16 bases between them. The CDR3 sequence is 14 residues long.